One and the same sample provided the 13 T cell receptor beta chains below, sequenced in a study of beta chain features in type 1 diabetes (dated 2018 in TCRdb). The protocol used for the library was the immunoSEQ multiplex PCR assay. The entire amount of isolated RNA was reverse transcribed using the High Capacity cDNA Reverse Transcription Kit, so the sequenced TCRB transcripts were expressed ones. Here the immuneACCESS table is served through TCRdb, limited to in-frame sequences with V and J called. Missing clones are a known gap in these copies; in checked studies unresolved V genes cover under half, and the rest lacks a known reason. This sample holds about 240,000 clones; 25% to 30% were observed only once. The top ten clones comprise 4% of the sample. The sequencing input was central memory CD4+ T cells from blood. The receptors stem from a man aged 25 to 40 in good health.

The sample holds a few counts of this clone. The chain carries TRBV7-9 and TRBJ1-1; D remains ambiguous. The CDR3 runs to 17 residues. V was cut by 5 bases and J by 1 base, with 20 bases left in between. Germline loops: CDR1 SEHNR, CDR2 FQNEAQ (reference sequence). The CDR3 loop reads CASSQYGIRKKNTEAFF. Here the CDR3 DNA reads TGTGCCAGCAGCCAGTACGGGATACGGAAGAAGAACACTGAAGCTTTCTTT.

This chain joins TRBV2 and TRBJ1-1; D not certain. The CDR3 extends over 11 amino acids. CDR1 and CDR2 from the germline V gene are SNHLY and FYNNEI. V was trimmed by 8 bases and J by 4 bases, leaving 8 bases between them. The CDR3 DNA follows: TGTGCCAGCGGTAGCGGCACTGAAGCTTTCTTT. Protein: CASGSGTEAFF.

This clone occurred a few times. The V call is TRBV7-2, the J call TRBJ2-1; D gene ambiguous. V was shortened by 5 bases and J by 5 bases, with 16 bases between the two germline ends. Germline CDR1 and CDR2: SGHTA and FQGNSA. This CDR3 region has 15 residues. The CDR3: CASSPYSADHNEQFF. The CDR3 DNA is TGTGCCAGCAGCCCCTACTCGGCGGATCACAATGAGCAGTTCTTC.

The CDR3 protein is CASGEGIYNEQFF. CDR3 coding DNA: TGTGCCAGCGGCGAAGGGATCTACAATGAGCAGTTCTTC. The V call is TRBV11-2, the J call TRBJ2-1; D not resolved. The CDR3 is made up of 13 amino acids. Germline values: CDR1 SGHAT, CDR2 FQNNGV. The V and J ends lost 8 bases and 3 bases respectively, with 11 bases between them.

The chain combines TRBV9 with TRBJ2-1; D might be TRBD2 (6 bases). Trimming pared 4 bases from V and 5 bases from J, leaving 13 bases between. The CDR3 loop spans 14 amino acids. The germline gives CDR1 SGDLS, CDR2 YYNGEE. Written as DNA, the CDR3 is TGTGCCAGCAGCCTGGCGGGGACTGACAATGAGCAGTTCTTC. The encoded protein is CASSLAGTDNEQFF.

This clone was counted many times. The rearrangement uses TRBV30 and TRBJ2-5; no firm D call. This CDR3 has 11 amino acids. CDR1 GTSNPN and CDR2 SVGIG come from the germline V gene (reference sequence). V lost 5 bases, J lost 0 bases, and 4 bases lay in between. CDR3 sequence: CAWGDQETQYF. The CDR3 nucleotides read TGTGCCTGGGGGGACCAAGAGACCCAGTACTTC. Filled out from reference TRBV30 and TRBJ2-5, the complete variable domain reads SQTIHQWPATLVQPVGSPLSLECTVEGTSNPNLYWYRQAAGRGLQLLFYSVGIGQISSEVPQNLSASRPQDRQFILSSKKLLLSDSGFYLCAWGDQETQYFGPGTRLLVL.

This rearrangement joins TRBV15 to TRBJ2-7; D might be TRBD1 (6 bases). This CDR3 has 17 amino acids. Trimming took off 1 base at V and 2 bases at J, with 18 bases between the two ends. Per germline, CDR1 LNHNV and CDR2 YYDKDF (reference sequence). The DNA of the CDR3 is TGTGCCACCAGCAGAGGACCGGGACACGAAACCACCTACGAGCAGTACTTC. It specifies CATSRGPGHETTYEQYF. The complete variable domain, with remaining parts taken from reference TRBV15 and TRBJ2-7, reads DAMVIQNPRYQVTQFGKPVTLSCSQTLNHNVMYWYQQKSSQAPKLLFHYYDKDFNNEADTPDNFQSRRPNTSFCFLDIRSPGLGDTAMYLCATSRGPGHETTYEQYFGPGTRLTVT.

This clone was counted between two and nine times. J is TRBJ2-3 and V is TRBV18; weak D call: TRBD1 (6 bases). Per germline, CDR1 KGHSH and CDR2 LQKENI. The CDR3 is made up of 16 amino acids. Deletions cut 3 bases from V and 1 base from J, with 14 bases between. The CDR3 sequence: CASSPPEGGGTDTQYF. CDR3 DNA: TGTGCCAGCTCACCGCCCGAAGGGGGAGGCACAGATACGCAGTATTTT.

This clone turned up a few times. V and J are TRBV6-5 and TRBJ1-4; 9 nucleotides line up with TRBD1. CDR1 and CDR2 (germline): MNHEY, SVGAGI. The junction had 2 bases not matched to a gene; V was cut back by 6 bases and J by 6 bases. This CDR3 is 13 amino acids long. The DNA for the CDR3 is TGTGCCAGCAGCCGGACAGGGGATGAAAAACTGTTTTTT. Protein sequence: CASSRTGDEKLFF.

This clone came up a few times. The CDR3 bases are TGTGCCAGCAGCTTAGATGGTAGCGGGGGGGCCGGGACAGATACGCAGTATTTT. Amino acid sequence: CASSLDGSGGAGTDTQYF. The V gene is TRBV7-2, the J gene TRBJ2-3; TRBD2 matches 11 bases. This CDR3 contains 18 residues. The V gene end was trimmed by 1 base and the J gene end by 3 bases; junction bases not matched to a gene: 9. Germline CDR1 SGHTA, CDR2 FQGNSA.

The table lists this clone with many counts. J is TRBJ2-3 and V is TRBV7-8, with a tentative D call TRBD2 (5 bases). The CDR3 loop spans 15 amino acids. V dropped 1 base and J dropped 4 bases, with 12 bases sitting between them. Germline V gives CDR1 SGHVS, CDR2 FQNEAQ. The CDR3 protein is CASSLDSSRADTQYF. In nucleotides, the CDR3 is TGTGCCAGCAGCTTAGATTCTAGCAGAGCAGATACGCAGTATTTT.

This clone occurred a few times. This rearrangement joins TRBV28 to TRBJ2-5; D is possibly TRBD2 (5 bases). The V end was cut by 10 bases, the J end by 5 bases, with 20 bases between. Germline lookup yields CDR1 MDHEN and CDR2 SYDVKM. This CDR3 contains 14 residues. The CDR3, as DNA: TGTGCCACCCCTACCCGGGGATCGTTGGAGACCCAGTACTTC. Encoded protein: CATPTRGSLETQYF. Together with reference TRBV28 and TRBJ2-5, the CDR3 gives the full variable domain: DVKVTQSSRYLVKRTGEKVFLECVQDMDHENMFWYRQDPGLGLRLIYFSYDVKMKEKGDIPEGYSVSREKKERFSLILESASTNQTSMYLCATPTRGSLETQYFGPGTRLLVL.

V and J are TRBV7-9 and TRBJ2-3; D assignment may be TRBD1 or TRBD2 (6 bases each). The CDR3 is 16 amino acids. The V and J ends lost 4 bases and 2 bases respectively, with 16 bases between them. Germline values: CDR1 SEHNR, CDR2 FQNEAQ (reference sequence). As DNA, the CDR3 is TGTGCCAGCAGCTCGCTAGGGGGAGGAACCACAGATACGCAGTATTTT. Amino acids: CASSSLGGGTTDTQYF.